This TCR beta chain is drawn from a study of CXCR3-negative and CXCR3-positive naive CD8 T cells. Study as a whole: Each library gave roughly 1.4 +/- 0.3 million of about 140 million TRB reads. General observations from the study: Most assays used freshly isolated PBMCs, as cryopreservation partially reduced CXCR3. TRB CDR3s were more hydrophobic in CXCR3-positive than in CXCR3-negative naive cells.

Triplicates of around 300,000 cells were sorted from each CD8+ T cell subset. Naive CD8+ T cells had a CD45RO-CCR7+CD27+CD95- phenotype. As for this clonotype: No antigen is known for it.

UMI labels and 5' RACE were used to prepare the TRB cDNA libraries. Using the 5' RACE reads, TCRdb records one entry per CDR3 protein without DNA. The sample has 150,000 to 180,000 distinct CDR3 sequences. Per germline, CDR1 MDHEN and CDR2 SYDVKM. The CDR3 has 15 amino acids. The sample taken for sequencing was naive CXCR3+ CD8+ T cells from blood. Subset reported: CD45RO-CCR7+CD27+CD95- naive CD8+ T cells expressing CXCR3 (TNR3+). This clonotype was sampled from a human donor in good health. Some clones in this sample may be carry-over from other donors' samples. This chain uses TRBV28 with TRBJ1-5. The CDR3 spells CASSADGFSNQPQHF.